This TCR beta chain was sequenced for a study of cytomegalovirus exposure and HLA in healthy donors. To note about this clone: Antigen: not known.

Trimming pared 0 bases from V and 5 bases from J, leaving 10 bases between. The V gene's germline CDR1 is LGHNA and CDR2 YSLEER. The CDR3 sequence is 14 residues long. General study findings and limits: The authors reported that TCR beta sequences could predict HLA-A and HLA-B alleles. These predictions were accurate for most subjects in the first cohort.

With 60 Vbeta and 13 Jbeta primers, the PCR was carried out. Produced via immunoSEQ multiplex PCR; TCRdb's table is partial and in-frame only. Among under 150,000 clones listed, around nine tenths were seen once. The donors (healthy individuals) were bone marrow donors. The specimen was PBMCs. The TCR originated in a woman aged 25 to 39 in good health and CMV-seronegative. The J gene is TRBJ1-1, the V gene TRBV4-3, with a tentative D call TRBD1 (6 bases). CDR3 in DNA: TGCGCCAGCAGCCAAGATCCAGGGGTAACTGAAGCTTTCTTT. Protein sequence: CASSQDPGVTEAFF.